This T cell receptor beta chain was recovered during a study of human T cells and chemical hapten exposure. TCRdb used MiXCR to reprocess the RACE reads, holding one entry per CDR3 protein. The sample lists approximately 370,000 distinct CDR3 sequences; 5.5% were seen once. The time point denotes: pre-sensitization, week 0. The treatment here: therapeutic diphenylcyclopropenone sensitization with weekly scalp DPC. This clonotype was seen more than once but under ten times. Per the germline V gene, CDR1 is MNHNS and CDR2 is SASEGT. The CDR3 loop spans 16 amino acids. V shed 4 bases and J shed 0 bases, with 13 bases lying between them.

This sequence originates from a woman between 18 and 30 years old with alopecia areata. Some clones in this sample may be carry-over from other donors' samples. The material sequenced was whole blood, taken in connection with sensitization to the hapten diphenylcyclopropenone (DPC). The rearrangement links TRBV6-1 to TRBJ1-5, with D possibly being TRBD1 (5 bases). The CDR3 coding sequence is TGTGCCAGCAGTGCCCCCGGCGGGGGTAGCAATCAGCCCCAGCATTTT. Its translation is CASSAPGGGSNQPQHF.